The source of this T cell receptor (beta chain) is a study of T cell responses to AZD1222 COVID-19 vaccine. Overall study findings and caveats: Females made up more of the donors, who were largely white British, and clonal diversity may have come out too low. Spike-specific TCR breadth and depth rose after two AZD1222 doses.

To note about this clone: Its antigen is currently unknown.

The V gene lost 7 bases and the J gene lost 2 bases, with 15 bases spanning the gap. Germline CDR1 reads MDHEN; CDR2 reads SYDVKM. The CDR3 spans 15 residues. The method was immunoSEQ multiplex PCR; TCRdb's version includes in-frame clones alone and lacks a portion of them. The top ten clones hold 7.5% of a sample with approximately 92,000 clones, approximately 90% of them seen once. The receptor was isolated from an adult in good health. The V and J genes are TRBV28 and TRBJ1-3; perhaps TRBD1 as D (6 bases). Specimen: peripheral blood, collected on day 0 of AZD1222 vaccination. The CDR3 DNA is TGTGCCAGCACTCTCCACTGGACAGCTGGAAACACCATATATTTT. Translated: CASTLHWTAGNTIYF.